These 27 T cell receptor beta chains originate from one sample sequenced in a study of shared clonotypes between healthy human individuals. Here immunoSEQ multiplex PCR was the method, and the copy in TCRdb shows in-frame clones only, minus some. Of some 2.1 million clones listed, approximately 95% are singletons. Specimen: naive CD4+ T cells sorted from blood. Subset indicated: CD45RA+ positively selected. The receptors come from a man younger than 30 in good health.

This clone was recorded once. This CDR3 is also generated by other DNA sequences in the sample. The chain combines TRBV18 with TRBJ1-1, with D possibly being TRBD1 (6 bases). V shed 5 bases and J shed 0 bases, with 7 bases lying between them. Germline V gene data show CDR1 as KGHSH and CDR2 as LQKENI. The length of the CDR3 is 13 residues. The DNA of the CDR3 is TGTGCCAGCTCAGGACAGATGAACACTGAAGCTTTCTTT. It is translated as CASSGQMNTEAFF.

V gene TRBV11-3 combines with J gene TRBJ1-3, with D hard to call. CDR1 and CDR2 (germline): SGHNT, YENEEA. The CDR3 runs to 16 residues. V lost 0 bases, J lost 4 bases, and 13 bases lay in between. The CDR3 DNA sequence: TGTGCCAGCAGCTTAGAGGGCGGAGGACTCGGAAACACCATATATTTT. Amino acid sequence: CASSLEGGGLGNTIYF.

The chain joins TRBV5-4 to TRBJ2-7, with TRBD2 identical over 11 bases. CDR1 and CDR2 (germline): SGHNT, YYREEE (reference sequence). The CDR3 is 18 residues long. V shed 4 bases and J 4 bases; nucleotides not matched to a gene: 16. CDR3: CASSQISGGAGMIYEQYF. The CDR3, as DNA: TGTGCCAGCAGCCAGATTAGCGGGGGGGCCGGGATGATATACGAGCAGTACTTC.

This clone appeared a single time. Other DNA sequences in this specimen translate into the identical CDR3. The chain is built from TRBV18 and TRBJ1-2, with D maybe TRBD1 (5 bases). This CDR3 region has 14 residues. In germline, CDR1 is KGHSH, CDR2 LQKENI. V gave up 0 bases and J gave up 2 bases, with 7 bases separating them. As DNA, the CDR3 is TGTGCCAGCTCACCACCGCCAGGGAACTATGGCTACACCTTC. This sequence encodes CASSPPPGNYGYTF. Based on the CDR3 plus reference TRBV18 and TRBJ1-2, the full variable domain is NAGVMQNPRHLVRRRGQEARLRCSPMKGHSHVYWYRQLPEEGLKFMVYLQKENIIDESGMPKERFSAEFPKEGPSILRIQQVVRGDSAAYFCASSPPPGNYGYTFGSGTRLTVV.

Comments on this clone: Compared with germline, one end of the junction differs, possibly owing to a read error. As DNA, the CDR3 is TGTGCCAGCAGTAACTCGGGTGGACCGACCTATGGCTACACCTTC. Translated: CASSNSGGPTYGYTF. The rearrangement links TRBV6-4 to TRBJ1-2; D is unresolved. CDR3 size: 15 residues. Germline CDR1 is MRHNA and CDR2 is SNTAGT.

As concerns this clone: The same CDR3 also results from other DNA sequences found in this sample. The V gene is TRBV18, the J gene TRBJ2-6; D is uncertain. Between the trimmed V and J ends, which lost 1 base and 0 bases, there was a span of 7 bases. The CDR3 totals 16 residues. CDR1 and CDR2 (germline): KGHSH, LQKENI. Here the CDR3 reads CASSPQGPSGANVLTF. CDR3 DNA: TGTGCCAGCTCACCACAGGGTCCCTCTGGGGCCAACGTCCTGACTTTC. The entire variable domain, with the rest obtained from reference TRBV18 and TRBJ2-6, is as follows: NAGVMQNPRHLVRRRGQEARLRCSPMKGHSHVYWYRQLPEEGLKFMVYLQKENIIDESGMPKERFSAEFPKEGPSILRIQQVVRGDSAAYFCASSPQGPSGANVLTFGAGSRLTVL.

V gene TRBV27 combines with J gene TRBJ1-5, with D hard to call. Trimming shortened V by 4 bases and J by 10 bases, and 20 bases separated the two germline ends. The CDR3 length is 15 residues. Germline values: CDR1 MNHEY, CDR2 SMNVEV (reference sequence). CDR3: CASSSARAANGPQHF. CDR3 DNA: TGTGCCAGCAGTTCCGCCCGGGCGGCTAATGGACCCCAGCATTTT.

The V call is TRBV18, the J call TRBJ1-4; a weak D match, TRBD1 (5 bases). The CDR3 loop spans 15 amino acids. Germline V CDR1 and CDR2: KGHSH, LQKENI. V lost 3 bases and J 1 base, leaving 9 bases between the germline ends. In DNA, the CDR3 is TGTGCCAGCTCACCGGCGGGGGGAACTAATGAAAAACTGTTTTTT. Its protein is CASSPAGGTNEKLFF.

V usage is TRBV6-1 and J usage is TRBJ1-3; tentative D call: TRBD1 (5 bases). Trimming took off 1 base at V and 15 bases at J, with 13 bases between the two ends. CDR1 and CDR2 (germline): MNHNS, SASEGT. This CDR3 is built from 12 residues. This chain's CDR3 is CASSEVEGNAYF. Written as DNA, the CDR3 is TGTGCCAGCAGTGAAGTGGAGGGGAACGCATATTTT.

The chain employs TRBV10-3 and TRBJ2-5; 9 nucleotides match TRBD1. This CDR3 spans 14 amino acids. The germline gives CDR1 ENHRY, CDR2 SYGVKD. V lost 7 bases to trimming and J lost 5 bases; unmatched junction nucleotides: 8. CDR3: CAIKATGGIETQYF. Written as DNA, the CDR3 is TGTGCCATCAAAGCGACAGGGGGTATTGAGACCCAGTACTTC.

V usage is TRBV6-5 and J usage is TRBJ2-3; D might be TRBD2 (5 bases). The germline V gene has CDR1 MNHEY and CDR2 SVGAGI. This CDR3 has 14 amino acids. Trimming stripped 7 bases from V and 0 bases from J, with 11 bases between. This CDR3 reads CASKRGFSTDTQYF. The DNA of the CDR3 is TGTGCCAGCAAACGGGGTTTTAGCACAGATACGCAGTATTTT.

This CDR3 reads CASSLWLDADTQYF. The CDR3 DNA reads TGTGCCAGCAGCTTATGGCTAGATGCGGATACGCAGTATTTT. The V and J genes are TRBV7-9 and TRBJ2-3; D unresolved. Germline values: CDR1 SEHNR, CDR2 FQNEAQ (reference sequence). Trimming shortened V by 2 bases and J by 6 bases, and 12 bases separated the two germline ends. This CDR3 region has 14 residues.

A few counts support this clone. This rearrangement joins TRBV25-1 to TRBJ1-2; D gene uncertain. Germline lookup yields CDR1 MGHDK and CDR2 SYGVNS. V lost 7 bases, J lost 4 bases, and 13 bases lay in between. There are 13 residues in the CDR3. The CDR3 DNA sequence: TGTGCCAGCACAATAAGTCCTAGCTATGGCTACACCTTC. Encoded protein: CASTISPSYGYTF.

This chain connects TRBV27 to TRBJ2-7; D ambiguous. Germline V lookup: CDR1 MNHEY, CDR2 SMNVEV (reference sequence). Trimming cost V 0 bases and J 6 bases, with 15 bases left between them. CDR3 length equals 15 residues. The CDR3 DNA reads as TGTGCCAGCAGTTTATCGAACCCAGGTCGAGGCGAGCAGTACTTC. Translating gives CASSLSNPGRGEQYF.

Concerning this clone: The identical CDR3 is also encoded by other nucleotide sequences in the sample. The chain joins TRBV5-1 to TRBJ2-5; D perhaps matches TRBD2 (6 bases). V was cut by 5 bases and J by 5 bases, with 13 bases left in between. CDR3 size: 13 residues. Germline loops: CDR1 SGHRS, CDR2 YFSETQ. CDR3 region: CASRRGTGETQYF. The CDR3 DNA is TGCGCCAGCAGACGGGGGACGGGGGAGACCCAGTACTTC.

This chain links TRBV30 with TRBJ1-1, with D maybe TRBD1 (5 bases). CDR1 and CDR2 (germline): GTSNPN, SVGIG (reference sequence). The CDR3 sequence is 13 residues long. The germline V and J ends were trimmed by 3 bases and 6 bases, with 14 bases remaining between them. The CDR3 is CAWRGGGSAEAFF. For the CDR3, the DNA is TGTGCCTGGAGGGGTGGGGGTTCGGCTGAAGCTTTCTTT.

This chain joins TRBV10-2 and TRBJ1-1; 7 bases map to TRBD1. The germline gives CDR1 WSHSY, CDR2 SAAADI. The CDR3 totals 17 residues. The junction had 20 bases not matched to a gene; V was cut back by 6 bases and J by 7 bases. The CDR3 region is CASSVPITGEREGEAFF. The CDR3 coding sequence is TGCGCCAGCAGCGTTCCTATCACAGGGGAACGTGAGGGTGAAGCTTTCTTT.

This rearrangement joins TRBV29-1 to TRBJ2-2, with D possibly matching TRBD2 (6 bases). V lost 3 bases and J lost 5, with 13 bases in between. The CDR3 spans 14 residues. The germline V gene encodes CDR1 SQVTM and CDR2 ANQGSEA. DNA for the CDR3: TGCAGCGTTGAGAACAGAGCGGGTACCGGGGAGCTGTTTTTT. This codes for CSVENRAGTGELFF.

In DNA form, the CDR3 reads TGCGCCAGCAGCATTGGTCCGGGACAGTTTAATTCACCCCTCCACTTT. This gives the protein CASSIGPGQFNSPLHF. This chain joins TRBV5-1 and TRBJ1-6; 7 nucleotides agree with TRBD1. Germline CDR1 and CDR2: SGHRS and YFSETQ. Unmatched junction bases numbered 10, after V lost 4 bases and J lost 6 bases. This CDR3 comprises 16 residues.

This clone was picked up one time. This sequence joins TRBV7-4 and TRBJ1-5; D is perhaps TRBD1 (5 bases). The V end was cut by 8 bases, the J end by 3 bases, with 26 bases between. Germline values: CDR1 SGHVT, CDR2 SQSDAQ. The CDR3 runs to 18 residues. The CDR3 bases are TGTGCCAGCGGGCTCCGGATTTGGGGAGGGGATGACAATCAGCCCCAGCATTTT. Translated, it gives CASGLRIWGGDDNQPQHF.

The chain recombines TRBV18 with TRBJ1-5; no reliable D call. The V and J ends lost 1 base and 8 bases respectively, with 15 bases between them. This CDR3 is 15 amino acids long. Germline CDR1 reads KGHSH; CDR2 reads LQKENI. CDR3 amino acids: CASSPQGWVGEPQHF. DNA of the CDR3: TGTGCCAGCTCACCACAAGGTTGGGTCGGGGAGCCCCAGCATTTT.

The chain joins TRBV19 to TRBJ1-5; D uncertain. The length of the CDR3 is 13 residues. V was trimmed by 3 bases and J by 0 bases, leaving 3 bases between them. Germline CDR1 LNHDA, CDR2 SQIVND (reference sequence). CDR3 nucleotide sequence: TGTGCCAGTAGTATGAGTAGCAATCAGCCCCAGCATTTT. Its protein product is CASSMSSNQPQHF. The complete variable domain, with remaining parts taken from reference TRBV19 and TRBJ1-5, reads DGGITQSPKYLFRKEGQNVTLSCEQNLNHDAMYWYRQDPGQGLRLIYYSQIVNDFQKGDIAEGYSVSREKKESFPLTVTSAQKNPTAFYLCASSMSSNQPQHFGDGTRLSIL.

The chain has TRBV5-1 and TRBJ1-4, with a possible D match to TRBD1 (5 bases). V dropped 4 bases and J dropped 0 bases, with 13 bases sitting between them. The CDR3 contains 16 residues. Looked up from germline, CDR1 is SGHRS and CDR2 is YFSETQ. CDR3 loop: CASSPGHSTTNEKLFF. The CDR3 DNA reads as TGCGCCAGCAGCCCAGGGCACTCTACAACTAATGAAAAACTGTTTTTT.

V gene TRBV5-4 combines with J gene TRBJ1-2; D is unclear. The length of the CDR3 is 13 residues. Germline V gives CDR1 SGHNT, CDR2 YYREEE (reference sequence). The V and J ends lost 0 bases and 4 bases respectively, with 7 bases between them. CDR3 protein: CASSLDTSYGYTF. The CDR3 coding sequence is TGTGCCAGCAGCTTGGACACGAGCTATGGCTACACCTTC.

The genes are TRBV5-8 and TRBJ2-1, with 7 bases identical to TRBD1. CDR1 and CDR2 (germline): SGHTS, YDEGEE. Trimming cost V 4 bases and J 0 bases; bases outside gene matches: 10. The CDR3 loop spans 17 amino acids. The CDR3 region has the DNA TGTGCCAGCAGCCTTCAGATAAGACAGGGCTCCTACAATGAGCAGTTCTTC. As protein: CASSLQIRQGSYNEQFF.

The CDR3 is CASSPSLTDSYEQYF. The CDR3 DNA reads TGTGCCAGCAGCCCCTCGCTGACTGACTCCTACGAGCAGTACTTC. The chain has TRBV5-4 and TRBJ2-7; no reliable D call. Germline CDR1 and CDR2: SGHNT and YYREEE (reference sequence). Trimming cost V 4 bases and J 0 bases, with 14 bases left between them. The CDR3 has 15 amino acids.

The genes are TRBV30 and TRBJ1-1, with 8 bases fitting TRBD1. Germline CDR1 GTSNPN, CDR2 SVGIG (reference sequence). V trimming: 2 bases; J trimming: 4 bases; junction bases outside the gene matches: 12. The CDR3 contains 16 residues. The CDR3 region has the DNA TGTGCCTGGAGTCGTTCGGCAGGGGGCGCGACCACTGAAGCTTTCTTT. Protein product: CAWSRSAGGATTEAFF.